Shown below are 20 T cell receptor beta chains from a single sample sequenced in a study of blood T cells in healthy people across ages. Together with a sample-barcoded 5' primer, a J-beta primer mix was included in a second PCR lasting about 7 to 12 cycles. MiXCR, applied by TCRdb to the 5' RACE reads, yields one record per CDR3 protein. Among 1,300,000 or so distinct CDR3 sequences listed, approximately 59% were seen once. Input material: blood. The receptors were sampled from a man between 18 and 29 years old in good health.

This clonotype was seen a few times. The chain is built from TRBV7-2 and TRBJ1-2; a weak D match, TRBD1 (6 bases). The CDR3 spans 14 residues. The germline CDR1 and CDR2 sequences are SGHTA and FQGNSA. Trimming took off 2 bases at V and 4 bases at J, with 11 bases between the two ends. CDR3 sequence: CASSLKDSRYGYTF. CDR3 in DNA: TGTGCCAGCAGCTTAAAGGACAGTCGCTATGGCTACACCTTC.

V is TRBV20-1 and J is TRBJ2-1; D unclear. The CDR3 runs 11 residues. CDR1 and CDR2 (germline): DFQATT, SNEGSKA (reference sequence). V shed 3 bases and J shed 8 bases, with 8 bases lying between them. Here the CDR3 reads CSASPEDEQFF. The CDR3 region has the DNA TGCAGTGCTAGCCCCGAGGATGAGCAGTTCTTC.

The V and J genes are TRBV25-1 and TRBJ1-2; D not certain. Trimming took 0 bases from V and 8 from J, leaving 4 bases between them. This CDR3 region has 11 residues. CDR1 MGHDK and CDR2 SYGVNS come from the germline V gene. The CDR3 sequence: CASSEYGGYTF. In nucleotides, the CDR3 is TGTGCCAGCAGTGAATATGGCGGCTACACCTTC.

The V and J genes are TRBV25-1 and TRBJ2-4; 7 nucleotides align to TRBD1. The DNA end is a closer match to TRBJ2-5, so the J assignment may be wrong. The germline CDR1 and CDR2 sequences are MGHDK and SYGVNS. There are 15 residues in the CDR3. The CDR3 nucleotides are TGTGCCAGCAGTGAAAAACAGGGGTTAGGGGAGACCCAGTACTTC. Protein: CASSEKQGLGETQYF.

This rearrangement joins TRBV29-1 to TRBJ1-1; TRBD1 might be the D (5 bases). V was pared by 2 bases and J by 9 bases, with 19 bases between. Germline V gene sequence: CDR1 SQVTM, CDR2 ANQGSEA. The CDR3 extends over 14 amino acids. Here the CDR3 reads CSVESFEGLLKAFF. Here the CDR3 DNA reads TGCAGCGTTGAATCGTTTGAGGGGCTACTGAAAGCTTTCTTT. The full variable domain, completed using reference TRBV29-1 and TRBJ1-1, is SAVISQKPSRDICQRGTSLTIQCQVDSQVTMMFWYRQQPGQSLTLIATANQGSEATYESGFVIDKFPISRPNLTFSTLTVSNMSPEDSSIYLCSVESFEGLLKAFFGQGTRLTVV.

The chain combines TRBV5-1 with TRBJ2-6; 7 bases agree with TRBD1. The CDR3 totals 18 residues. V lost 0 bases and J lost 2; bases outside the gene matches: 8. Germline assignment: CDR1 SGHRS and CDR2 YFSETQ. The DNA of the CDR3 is TGCGCCAGCAGCTTGGCTCGGTTAGGACAGGCTGGGGCCAACGTCCTGACTTTC. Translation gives CASSLARLGQAGANVLTF. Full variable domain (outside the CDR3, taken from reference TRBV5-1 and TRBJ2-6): KAGVTQTPRYLIKTRGQQVTLSCSPISGHRSVSWYQQTPGQGLQFLFEYFSETQRNKGNFPGRFSGRQFSNSRSEMNVSTLELGDSALYLCASSLARLGQAGANVLTFGAGSRLTVL.

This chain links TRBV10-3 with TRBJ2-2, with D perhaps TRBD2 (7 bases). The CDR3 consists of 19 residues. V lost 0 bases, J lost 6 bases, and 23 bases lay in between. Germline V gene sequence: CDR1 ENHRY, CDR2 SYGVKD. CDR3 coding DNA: TGTGCCATCAGTGAGTCAGGAACGGTGCGGGGGCCGCAAGCCGGGGAGCTGTTTTTT. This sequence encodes CAISESGTVRGPQAGELFF.

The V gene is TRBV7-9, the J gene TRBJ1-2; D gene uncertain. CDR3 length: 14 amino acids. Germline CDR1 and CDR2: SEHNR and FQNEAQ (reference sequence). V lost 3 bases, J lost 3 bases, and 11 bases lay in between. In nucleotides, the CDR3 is TGTGCCAGCAGCTTTTTGTCTGGGGACTATGGCTACACCTTC. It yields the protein CASSFLSGDYGYTF. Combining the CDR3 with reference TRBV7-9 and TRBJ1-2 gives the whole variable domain DTGVSQNPRHKITKRGQNVTFRCDPISEHNRLYWYRQTLGQGPEFLTYFQNEAQLEKSRLLSDRFSAERPKGSFSTLEIQRTEQGDSAMYLCASSFLSGDYGYTFGSGTRLTVV.

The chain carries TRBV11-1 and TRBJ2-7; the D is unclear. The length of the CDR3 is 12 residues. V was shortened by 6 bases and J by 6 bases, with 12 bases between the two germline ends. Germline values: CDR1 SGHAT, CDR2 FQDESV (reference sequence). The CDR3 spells CASSPMRGEQYF. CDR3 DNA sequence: TGTGCCAGCAGTCCTATGCGCGGCGAGCAGTACTTC.

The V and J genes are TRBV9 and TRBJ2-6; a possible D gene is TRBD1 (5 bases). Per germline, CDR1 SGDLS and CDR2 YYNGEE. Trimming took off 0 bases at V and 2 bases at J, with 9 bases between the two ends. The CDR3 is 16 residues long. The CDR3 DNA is TGTGCCAGCAGCGTAGATACAGGCGCTGGGGCCAACGTCCTGACTTTC. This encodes CASSVDTGAGANVLTF.

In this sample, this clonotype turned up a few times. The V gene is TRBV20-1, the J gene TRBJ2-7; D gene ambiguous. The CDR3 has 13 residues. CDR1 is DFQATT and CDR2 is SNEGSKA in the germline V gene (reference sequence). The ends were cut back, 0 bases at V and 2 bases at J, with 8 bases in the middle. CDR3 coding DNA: TGCAGTGCTAGAGATCCTGAAGCCTACGAGCAGTACTTC. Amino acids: CSARDPEAYEQYF.

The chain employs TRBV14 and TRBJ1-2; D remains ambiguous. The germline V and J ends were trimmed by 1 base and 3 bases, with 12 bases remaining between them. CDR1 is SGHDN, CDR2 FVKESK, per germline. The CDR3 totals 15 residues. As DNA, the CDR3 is TGTGCCAGCAGCCAAGTCCATGGGAGCGACTATGGCTACACCTTC. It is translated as CASSQVHGSDYGYTF.

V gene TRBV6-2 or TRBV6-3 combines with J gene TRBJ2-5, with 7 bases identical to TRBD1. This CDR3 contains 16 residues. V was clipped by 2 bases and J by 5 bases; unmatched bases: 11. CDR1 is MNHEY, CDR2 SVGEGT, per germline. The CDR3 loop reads CASSYPRAGGRETQYF. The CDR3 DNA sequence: TGTGCCAGCAGTTACCCTAGGGCAGGGGGAAGGGAGACCCAGTACTTC.

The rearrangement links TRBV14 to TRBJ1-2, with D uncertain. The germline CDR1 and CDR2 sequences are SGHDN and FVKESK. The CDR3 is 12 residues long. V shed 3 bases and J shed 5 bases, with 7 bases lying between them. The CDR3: CASSHSPYGYTF. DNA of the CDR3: TGTGCCAGCAGCCACTCTCCGTATGGCTACACCTTC.

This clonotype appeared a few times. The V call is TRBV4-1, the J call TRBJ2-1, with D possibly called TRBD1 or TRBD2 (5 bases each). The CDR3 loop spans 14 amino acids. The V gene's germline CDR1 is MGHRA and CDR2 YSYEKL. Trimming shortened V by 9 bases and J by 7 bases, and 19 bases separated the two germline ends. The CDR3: CASERAPGQNEQFF. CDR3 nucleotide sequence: TGCGCCAGTGAAAGGGCCCCGGGGCAGAATGAGCAGTTCTTC.

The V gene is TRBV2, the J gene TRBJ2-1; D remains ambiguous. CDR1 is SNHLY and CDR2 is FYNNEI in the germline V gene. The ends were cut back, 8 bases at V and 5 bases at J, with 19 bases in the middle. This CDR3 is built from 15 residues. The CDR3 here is CASWGGDSPNNEQFF. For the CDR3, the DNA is TGTGCCAGCTGGGGTGGAGACTCCCCTAACAATGAGCAGTTCTTC.

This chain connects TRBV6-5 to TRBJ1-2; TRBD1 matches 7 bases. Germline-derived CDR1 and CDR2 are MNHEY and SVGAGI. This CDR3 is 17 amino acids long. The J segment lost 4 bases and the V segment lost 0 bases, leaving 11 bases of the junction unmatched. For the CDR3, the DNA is TGTGCCAGCAGTTACTCCGAAACGACAGGGATGGTCTATGGCTACACCTTC. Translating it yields CASSYSETTGMVYGYTF.

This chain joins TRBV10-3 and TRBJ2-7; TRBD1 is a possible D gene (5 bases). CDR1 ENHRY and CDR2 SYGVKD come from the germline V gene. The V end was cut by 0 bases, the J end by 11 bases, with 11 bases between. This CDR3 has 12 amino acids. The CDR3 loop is CAISESQGNEYF. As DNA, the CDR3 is TGTGCCATCAGTGAGTCGCAGGGTAACGAGTACTTC.

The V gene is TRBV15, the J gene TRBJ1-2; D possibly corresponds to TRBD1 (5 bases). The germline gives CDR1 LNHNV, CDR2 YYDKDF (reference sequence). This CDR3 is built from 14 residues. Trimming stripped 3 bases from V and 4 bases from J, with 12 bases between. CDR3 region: CATSSGGRVYGYTF. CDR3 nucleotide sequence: TGTGCCACCAGCAGTGGGGGGAGGGTCTATGGCTACACCTTC.

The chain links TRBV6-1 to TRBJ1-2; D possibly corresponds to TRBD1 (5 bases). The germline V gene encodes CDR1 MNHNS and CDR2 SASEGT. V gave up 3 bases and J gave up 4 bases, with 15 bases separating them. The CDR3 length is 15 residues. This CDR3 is CASSESEGLIYGYTF. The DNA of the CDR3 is TGTGCCAGCAGTGAGTCCGAGGGGCTTATCTATGGCTACACCTTC.